The text below deals with one T cell receptor beta chain. No antigen is known for it. The sample belongs to a study of OX40 agonist ivuxolimab in advanced cancers. Study-level results: Some patients who did not respond also had low normalized T-cell clonal expansion. In general, CD8+ T cells held more expanded clones than CD4+ did, on average.

Peripheral blood came from all dose cohorts at three timepoints. The method was immunoSEQ multiplex PCR; TCRdb's version includes in-frame clones alone and lacks a portion of them. Of approximately 50,000 clones listed, around 85% are singletons. Germline values: CDR1 MNHEY, CDR2 SVGAGI. This CDR3 region has 16 residues. Trimming removed 2 bases from V and 0 bases from J, with 11 bases in between. This rearrangement joins TRBV6-5 to TRBJ1-3; D not resolved. This sequence was found in an adult with an advanced solid tumor such as melanoma, head and neck, liver or kidney cancer. Sequences were derived from CD4+ or CD8+ T cells sorted from blood, sampled in a trial of the OX40 agonist ivuxolimab. CDR3 sequence: CASSYAAYYSGNTIYF. The CDR3 DNA is TGTGCCAGCAGTTACGCCGCATACTACTCTGGAAACACCATATATTTT.